Below, one T cell receptor (beta chain) is given with its context. Method: immunoSEQ multiplex PCR; TCRdb's copy keeps in-frame clones and lacks some. The sample has about 120,000 clones, roughly 89% seen once. This specimen comes from a study of blood T cell repertoires in COVID-19. Germline values: CDR1 SEHNR, CDR2 FQNEAQ (reference sequence). After removal of 5 bases from V and 9 bases from J, the junction contained 13 bases not matched to a gene. The CDR3 consists of 14 residues. Participants had their cohort set by participant-reported clinical history. The sample was PBMCs or T cells enriched from blood (not recorded which). The chain employs TRBV7-9 and TRBJ2-7, with 7 positions matching TRBD2. The sequence was collected from a woman aged 30 to 39 who had recovered from COVID-19. CDR3 loop: CASSPSGLENAQYF. The CDR3 bases are TGTGCCAGCAGCCCTTCCGGACTAGAGAACGCGCAGTACTTC.